These T cell receptor beta chains were read from a single sample in a study of T cells in Graves' hyperthyroidism and ophthalmopathy. Each CDR3 protein is one row after TCRdb ran MiXCR on the multiplex PCR reads. This sample yields 560,000 or so distinct CDR3 sequences, of which 20% are seen a single time; less than 55% belongs to the top ten. Source material: blood. Receptors originate from a man in his forties with Graves' ophthalmopathy. Both conserved end residues are part of each CDR3. The order of the fields is V gene, CDR3 protein.

V: TRBV3-1; CDR3: CASSLGTLGEETQYF
V: TRBV30; CDR3: CAWSSAGARKLFF
V: TRBV11-2; CDR3: CASSLGGGRRTDTQYF
V: TRBV20-1; CDR3: CSARDWFRGADTQYF
V: TRBV6-1; CDR3: CASSGQSNQPQHF
V: TRBV6-1; CDR3: CASIQGATNNQPQHF
V: TRBV12-5; CDR3: CASGLARLAGGPNMNEQYF
V: TRBV5-1; CDR3: CASSFLFSTGGEGETQYF
V: TRBV15; CDR3: CATSTDNSNYYNSPLHF
V: TRBV12-3/TRBV12-4; CDR3: CASTITPGEVGYTF
V: TRBV7-9; CDR3: CASSLWAKRGRMGETQYF
V: TRBV9; CDR3: CASSVGSPHNEQFF
V: TRBV3-1; CDR3: CASSQDRRTQYF
V: TRBV10-2; CDR3: CASSEADRQAFF
V: TRBV28; CDR3: CASSWGRKSNQPQHF
V: TRBV20-1; CDR3: CSAREYGNIPSYEQYF
V: TRBV3-1; CDR3: CASSRSSYNSPLHF
V: TRBV5-1; CDR3: CASSLAQGKAYEQYF
V: TRBV5-4; CDR3: CASSLSVGGSYNEQFF
V: TRBV19; CDR3: CASSVGATGNTEAFF
V: TRBV6-2/TRBV6-3; CDR3: CASSYGTDSNQPQHF
V: TRBV6-2/TRBV6-3; CDR3: CASSSGQGRQPQHF
V: TRBV3-1; CDR3: CASSRGRDRGFAEAFF